This T cell receptor (beta chain) was documented in a study of cytomegalovirus exposure and HLA in healthy donors. Study-level results: As was reported, the classifier diagnosed cytomegalovirus status with high specificity and sensitivity.

Of note for this clone: As yet, its antigen is unknown.

Germline values: CDR1 SGHRS, CDR2 YFSETQ. The CDR3 is 16 amino acids. Trimming removed 4 bases from V and 6 bases from J; junction bases left unmatched: 10. The PCR was carried out with 60 Vbeta primers and 13 Jbeta primers. Libraries were prepared by immunoSEQ multiplex PCR; TCRdb keeps only in-frame clonotypes and omits some of them. The repertoire holds about 190,000 clones, with approximately 86% as singletons. This sequence originates from a woman between 18 and 29 years old in good health and CMV-seronegative. This rearrangement joins TRBV5-1 to TRBJ2-1; the match to TRBD1 covers 10 bases. Material for sequencing was PBMCs. Here the CDR3 DNA reads TGCGCCAGCAGCCCTGCCGTTGGGACAGGGGTCAATGAGCAGTTCTTC. Amino acid sequence: CASSPAVGTGVNEQFF.